This T cell receptor (beta chain) was retrieved from a study of shared clonotypes between healthy human individuals. Study-level background: The people who gave samples were two women and a few men aged 18 to 49.

There are 13 residues in the CDR3. V was clipped by 10 bases and J by 3 bases, with 13 bases between them. The V gene's germline CDR1 is MNHNY and CDR2 SVGAGI (reference sequence). Among the donors, all were Caucasian adults who lived in Nashville, Tennessee. Sequencing was performed with immunoSEQ multiplex PCR; in TCRdb, only in-frame clones are kept and a portion is missing. The table has about 460,000 clones, approximately 80% seen once. The chain combines TRBV6-6 with TRBJ1-5; a weak D match, TRBD1 (6 bases). Sequencing was done on a sample of PBMCs. This receptor was taken from a woman between 40 and 55 years old in good health. Some clones in this sample may be carry-over from other donors' samples. The DNA for the CDR3 is TGTGCCATCAGCCGGGACAACAATCAGCCCCAGCATTTT. This sequence encodes CAISRDNNQPQHF.